This TCR beta chain was identified in a study of T cells in Graves' hyperthyroidism and ophthalmopathy. Whole-study context: Peripheral blood draws took place at initial diagnosis, ahead of any treatment.

This CDR3 has 16 residues. Germline CDR1 reads DFQATT; CDR2 reads SNEGSKA (reference sequence). Trimming stripped 0 bases from V and 2 bases from J, with 15 bases between. Overall study results and limits: Most expanded thyroid clonotypes above 0.001 also appeared in blood.

Amplification targeted TCR beta CDR3 regions from RNA transcripts. A first-round RT-PCR of the TCR CDR3 used the HTBI primer set. TCRdb re-called the multiplex PCR reads through MiXCR, storing one row per CDR3 protein. The sample lists about 640,000 distinct CDR3 sequences, around 21% seen once, with more than 30% in the top ten. Patients having uncontrolled infection, another autoimmune disease, pregnancy or lactation were not included. The PBMCs were sourced from fresh peripheral blood (less than 11 ml). With regard to this clonotype: Its antigen is as yet unknown.

The clonotype originates from a man aged 30 to 39 with Graves' ophthalmopathy. The V gene is TRBV20-1, the J gene TRBJ2-3; TRBD2 is a possible D gene (5 bases). Sequenced input: blood. The CDR3 DNA reads TGCAGTGCTAGAGAGTTTTCTAGCCCGAACACAGATACGCAGTATTTT. Encoded protein: CSAREFSSPNTDTQYF.